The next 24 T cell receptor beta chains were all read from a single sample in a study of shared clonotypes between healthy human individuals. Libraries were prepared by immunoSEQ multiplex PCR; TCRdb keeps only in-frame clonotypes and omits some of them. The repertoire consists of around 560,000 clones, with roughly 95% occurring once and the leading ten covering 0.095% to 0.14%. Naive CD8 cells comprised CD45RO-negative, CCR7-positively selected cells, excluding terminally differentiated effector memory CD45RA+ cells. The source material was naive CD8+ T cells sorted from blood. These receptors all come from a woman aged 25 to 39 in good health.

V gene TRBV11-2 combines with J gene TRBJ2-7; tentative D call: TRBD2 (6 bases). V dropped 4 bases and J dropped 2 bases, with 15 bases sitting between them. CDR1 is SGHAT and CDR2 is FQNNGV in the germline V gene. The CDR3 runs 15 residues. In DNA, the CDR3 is TGTGCCAGCAGCTCCTTCGGAGGGCCGGCCTACGAGCAGTACTTC. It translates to CASSSFGGPAYEQYF.

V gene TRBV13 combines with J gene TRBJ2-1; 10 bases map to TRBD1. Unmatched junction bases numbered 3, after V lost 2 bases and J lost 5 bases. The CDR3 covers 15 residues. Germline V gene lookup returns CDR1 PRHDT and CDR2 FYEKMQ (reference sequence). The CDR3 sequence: CASSLPGQGNNEQFF. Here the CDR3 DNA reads TGTGCCAGCAGCTTACCGGGACAGGGGAACAATGAGCAGTTCTTC.

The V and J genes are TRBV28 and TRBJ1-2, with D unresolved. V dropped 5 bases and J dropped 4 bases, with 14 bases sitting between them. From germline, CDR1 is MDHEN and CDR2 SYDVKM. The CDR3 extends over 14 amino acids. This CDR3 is CASSPQILGYGYTF. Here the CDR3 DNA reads TGTGCCAGCAGTCCACAGATTTTAGGCTATGGCTACACCTTC.

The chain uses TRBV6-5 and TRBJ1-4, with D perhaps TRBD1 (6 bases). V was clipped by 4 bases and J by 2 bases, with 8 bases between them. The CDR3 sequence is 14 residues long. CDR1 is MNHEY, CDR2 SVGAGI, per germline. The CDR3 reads CASSSGVTNEKLFF. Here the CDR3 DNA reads TGTGCCAGCAGTTCAGGGGTCACTAATGAAAAACTGTTTTTT.

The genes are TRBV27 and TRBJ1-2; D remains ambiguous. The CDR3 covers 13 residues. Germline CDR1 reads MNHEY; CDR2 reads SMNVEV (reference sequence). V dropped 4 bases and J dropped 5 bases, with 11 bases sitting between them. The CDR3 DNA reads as TGTGCCAGCAGTTCTAGGAGCACATATGGCTACACCTTC. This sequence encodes CASSSRSTYGYTF.

CDR3 residues: CASSLDSLGLFF. Here the CDR3 DNA reads TGTGCCAGCAGCTTAGACTCGTTAGGGCTGTTTTTT. This chain links TRBV7-9 with TRBJ2-2; D is uncertain. CDR1 is SEHNR and CDR2 is FQNEAQ in the germline V gene (reference sequence). Trimming removed 1 base at V and 13 bases at J, with 10 bases between. The CDR3 totals 12 residues.

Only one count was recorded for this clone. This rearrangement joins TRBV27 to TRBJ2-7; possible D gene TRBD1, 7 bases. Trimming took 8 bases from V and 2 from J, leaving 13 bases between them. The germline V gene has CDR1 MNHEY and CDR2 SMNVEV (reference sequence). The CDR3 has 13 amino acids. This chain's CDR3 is CASGRTGTYEQYF. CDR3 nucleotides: TGTGCCAGCGGGAGGACAGGAACCTACGAGCAGTACTTC.

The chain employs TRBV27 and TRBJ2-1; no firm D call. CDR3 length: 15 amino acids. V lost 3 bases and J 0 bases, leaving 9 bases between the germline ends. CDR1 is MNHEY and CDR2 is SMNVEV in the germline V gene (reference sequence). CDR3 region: CASSFYLSSYNEQFF. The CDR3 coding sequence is TGTGCCAGCAGTTTTTACCTAAGCTCCTACAATGAGCAGTTCTTC.

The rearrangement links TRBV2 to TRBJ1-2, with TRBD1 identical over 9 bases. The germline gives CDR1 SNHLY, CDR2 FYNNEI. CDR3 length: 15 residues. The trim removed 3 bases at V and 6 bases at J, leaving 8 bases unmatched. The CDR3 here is CASSDGQGRGDGYTF. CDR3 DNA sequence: TGTGCCAGCAGTGATGGACAGGGGCGGGGGGATGGCTACACCTTC.

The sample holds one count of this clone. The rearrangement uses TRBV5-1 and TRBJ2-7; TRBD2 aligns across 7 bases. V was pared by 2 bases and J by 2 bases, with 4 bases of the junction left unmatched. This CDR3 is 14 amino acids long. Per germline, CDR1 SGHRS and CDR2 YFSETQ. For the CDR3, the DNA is TGCGCCAGCAGCTTAGAGACTAGCCCCTACGAGCAGTACTTC. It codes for CASSLETSPYEQYF.

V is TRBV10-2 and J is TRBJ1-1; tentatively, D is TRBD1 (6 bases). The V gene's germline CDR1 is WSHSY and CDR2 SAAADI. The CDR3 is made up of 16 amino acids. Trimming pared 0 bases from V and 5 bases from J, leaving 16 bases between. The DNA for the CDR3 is TGCGCCAGCAGTGAGTCGAATGCCCAGGGGTGGACTGAAGCTTTCTTT. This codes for CASSESNAQGWTEAFF.

This CDR3 reads CASSLLGGGETQYF. The CDR3, as DNA: TGCGCCAGCAGCTTGCTAGGGGGTGGAGAGACCCAGTACTTC. V gene TRBV5-1 combines with J gene TRBJ2-5, with a weak D call TRBD1 (6 bases). Germline V CDR1 and CDR2: SGHRS, YFSETQ. The CDR3 is 14 amino acids. Trimming cost V 1 base and J 4 bases, with 11 bases left between them.

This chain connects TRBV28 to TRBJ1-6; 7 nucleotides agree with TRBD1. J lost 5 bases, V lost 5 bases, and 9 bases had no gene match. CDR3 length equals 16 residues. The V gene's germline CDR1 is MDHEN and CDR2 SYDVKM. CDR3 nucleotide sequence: TGTGCCAGCAGTAAATCTAGGGACAGACATAATTCACCCCTCCACTTT. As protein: CASSKSRDRHNSPLHF.

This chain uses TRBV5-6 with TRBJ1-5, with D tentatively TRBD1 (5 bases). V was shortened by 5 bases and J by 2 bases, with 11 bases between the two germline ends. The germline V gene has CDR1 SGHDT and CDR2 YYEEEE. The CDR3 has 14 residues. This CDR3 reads CASSYRLGNQPQHF. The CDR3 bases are TGTGCCAGCAGTTACAGGCTTGGCAATCAGCCCCAGCATTTT.

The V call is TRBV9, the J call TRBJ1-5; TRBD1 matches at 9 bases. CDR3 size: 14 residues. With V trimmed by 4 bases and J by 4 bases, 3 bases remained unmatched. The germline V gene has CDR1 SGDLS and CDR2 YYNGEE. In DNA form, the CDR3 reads TGTGCCAGCAGCCCCGACAGGGGGAATCAGCCCCAGCATTTT. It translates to CASSPDRGNQPQHF. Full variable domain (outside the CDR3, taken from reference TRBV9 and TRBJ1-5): DSGVTQTPKHLITATGQRVTLRCSPRSGDLSVYWYQQSLDQGLQFLIQYYNGEERAKGNILERFSAQQFPDLHSELNLSSLELGDSALYFCASSPDRGNQPQHFGDGTRLSIL.

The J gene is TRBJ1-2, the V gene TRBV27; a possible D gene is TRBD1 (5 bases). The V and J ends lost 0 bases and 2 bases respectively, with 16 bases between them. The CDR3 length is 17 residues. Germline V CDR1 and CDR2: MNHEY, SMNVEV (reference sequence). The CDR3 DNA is TGTGCCAGCAGTTTATCTCTGGCATGGGGGAGAAACTATGGCTACACCTTC. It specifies CASSLSLAWGRNYGYTF.

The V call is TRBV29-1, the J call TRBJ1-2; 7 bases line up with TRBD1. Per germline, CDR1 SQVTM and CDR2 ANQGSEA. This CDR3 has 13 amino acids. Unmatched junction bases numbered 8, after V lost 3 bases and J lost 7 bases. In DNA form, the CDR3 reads TGCAGCGTTGACACGACAGGGACCTTTGGCTACACCTTC. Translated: CSVDTTGTFGYTF. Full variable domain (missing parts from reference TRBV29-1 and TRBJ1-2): SAVISQKPSRDICQRGTSLTIQCQVDSQVTMMFWYRQQPGQSLTLIATANQGSEATYESGFVIDKFPISRPNLTFSTLTVSNMSPEDSSIYLCSVDTTGTFGYTFGSGTRLTVV.

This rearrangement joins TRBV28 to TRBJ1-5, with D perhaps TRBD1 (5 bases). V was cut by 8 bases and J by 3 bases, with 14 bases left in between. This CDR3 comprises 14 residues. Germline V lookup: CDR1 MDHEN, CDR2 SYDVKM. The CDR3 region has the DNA TGTGCCAGCCTACCCGCAGGGTCCAATCAGCCCCAGCATTTT. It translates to CASLPAGSNQPQHF.

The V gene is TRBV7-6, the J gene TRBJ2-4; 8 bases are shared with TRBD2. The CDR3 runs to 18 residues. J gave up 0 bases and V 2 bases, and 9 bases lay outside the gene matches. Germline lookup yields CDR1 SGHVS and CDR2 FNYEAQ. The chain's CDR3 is CASSLSLAGRGAKNIQYF. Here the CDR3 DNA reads TGTGCCAGCAGCTTATCCCTAGCGGGCCGCGGAGCCAAAAACATTCAGTACTTC.

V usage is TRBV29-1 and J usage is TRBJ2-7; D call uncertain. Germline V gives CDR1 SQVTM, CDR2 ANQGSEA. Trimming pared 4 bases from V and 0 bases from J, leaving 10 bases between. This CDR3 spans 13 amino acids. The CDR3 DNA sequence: TGCAGCGTTGTGTGGCGGATCTCCTACGAGCAGTACTTC. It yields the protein CSVVWRISYEQYF.

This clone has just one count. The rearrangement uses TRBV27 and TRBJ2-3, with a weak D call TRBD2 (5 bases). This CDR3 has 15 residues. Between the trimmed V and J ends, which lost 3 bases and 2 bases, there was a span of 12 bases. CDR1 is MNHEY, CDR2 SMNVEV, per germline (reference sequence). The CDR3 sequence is CASSFQRRLTDTQYF. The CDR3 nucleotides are TGTGCCAGCAGTTTCCAGCGGCGCCTCACAGATACGCAGTATTTT.

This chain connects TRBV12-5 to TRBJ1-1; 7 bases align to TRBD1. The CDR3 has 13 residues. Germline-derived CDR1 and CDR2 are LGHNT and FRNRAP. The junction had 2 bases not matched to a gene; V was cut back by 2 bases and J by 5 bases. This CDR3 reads CASGLTGVTEAFF. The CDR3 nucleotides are TGTGCTAGTGGTTTGACAGGGGTTACTGAAGCTTTCTTT.

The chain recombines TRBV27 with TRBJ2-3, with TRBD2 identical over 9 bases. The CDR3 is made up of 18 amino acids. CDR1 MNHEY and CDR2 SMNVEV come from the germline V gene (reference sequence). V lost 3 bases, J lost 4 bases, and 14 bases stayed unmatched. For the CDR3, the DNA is TGTGCCAGCAGTTTTCTAGGGGCTAGCGGGGTGATATCAGATACGCAGTATTTT. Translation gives CASSFLGASGVISDTQYF.

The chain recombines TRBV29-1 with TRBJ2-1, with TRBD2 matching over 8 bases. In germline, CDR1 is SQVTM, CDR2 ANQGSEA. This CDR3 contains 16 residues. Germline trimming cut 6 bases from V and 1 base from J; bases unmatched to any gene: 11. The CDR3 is CSVNGPRGESYNEQFF. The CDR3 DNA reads TGCAGCGTCAACGGGCCGCGGGGGGAATCCTACAATGAGCAGTTCTTC.